The next 9 T cell receptor beta chains were all read from a single sample in a study of blood T cell repertoires in COVID-19. Libraries were prepared by immunoSEQ multiplex PCR; TCRdb keeps only in-frame clonotypes and omits some of them. The top ten clones hold under 4.5% of a sample with approximately 200,000 clones, approximately 90% of them seen once. Sequenced: peripheral blood. These receptors all come from a woman aged 25 to 45 with acute or convalescent COVID-19.

The chain is built from TRBV18 and TRBJ1-6; TRBD1 matches 8 bases. The V gene end was trimmed by 3 bases and the J gene end by 8 bases; junction bases not matched to a gene: 6. The CDR3 has 15 residues. Germline assignment: CDR1 KGHSH and CDR2 LQKENI. This CDR3 is CASSPPGQGYSPLHF. The CDR3 bases are TGTGCCAGCTCACCCCCCGGACAGGGTTATTCACCCCTCCACTTT.

V is TRBV10-2 and J is TRBJ2-7; D unclear. The V end was cut by 6 bases, the J end by 0 bases, with 15 bases between. Germline CDR1 WSHSY, CDR2 SAAADI. The CDR3 is 15 amino acids. CDR3 sequence (DNA): TGCGCCAGCAGGGATGCTCGCGGTGCCTCCTACGAGCAGTACTTC. Translated, it gives CASRDARGASYEQYF.

This clone was seen just once. This rearrangement joins TRBV7-2 to TRBJ2-1, with unresolved D. Trimming pared 2 bases from V and 5 bases from J, leaving 13 bases between. The CDR3 has 15 residues. Germline V CDR1 and CDR2: SGHTA, FQGNSA. The CDR3 bases are TGTGCCAGCAGCTTACACCTGCAGGTAAACAATGAGCAGTTCTTC. Encoded protein: CASSLHLQVNNEQFF.

V usage is TRBV7-9 and J usage is TRBJ1-4, with TRBD1 matching 7 bases. V lost 4 bases, J lost 5 bases, and 7 bases stayed unmatched. Germline V CDR1 and CDR2: SEHNR, FQNEAQ (reference sequence). CDR3 length equals 15 residues. CDR3 region: CASSSWTGGNEKLFF. DNA for the CDR3: TGTGCCAGCAGCTCCTGGACAGGAGGGAATGAAAAACTGTTTTTT.

The chain combines TRBV3-1 (or the pseudogene TRBV3-2) with TRBJ2-2; 8 positions agree with TRBD2. Trimming took 0 bases from V and 3 from J; bases not matched to a gene: 6. Germline-derived CDR1 and CDR2 are LGHDT and YNNKEL (reference sequence). This CDR3 region has 17 residues. The CDR3 region has the DNA TGTGCCAGCAGCCAAGAACCGAGCGGGAGTTACACCGGGGAGCTGTTTTTT. Its protein product is CASSQEPSGSYTGELFF.

The V gene is TRBV30, the J gene TRBJ2-7; D unresolved. The V and J ends lost 1 base and 5 bases respectively, with 12 bases between them. The CDR3 extends over 13 amino acids. Germline assignment: CDR1 GTSNPN and CDR2 SVGIG (reference sequence). CDR3 nucleotides: TGTGCCTGGAGTGGTCAGATTTACAACGAGCAGTACTTC. Translating gives CAWSGQIYNEQYF.

The gene calls are TRBV7-9 and TRBJ2-3, with D hard to call. The V end was cut by 6 bases, the J end by 6 bases, with 13 bases between. CDR3 length: 13 residues. Germline CDR1 is SEHNR and CDR2 is FQNEAQ (reference sequence). The CDR3 DNA reads as TGTGCCAGCAGTACCCCCGGTGTGGATACGCAGTATTTT. It specifies CASSTPGVDTQYF.

The chain employs TRBV19 and TRBJ2-2, with TRBD1 matching 9 bases. The length of the CDR3 is 16 residues. V lost 6 bases to trimming and J lost 0 bases; unmatched junction nucleotides: 5. Germline V gene data show CDR1 as LNHDA and CDR2 as SQIVND (reference sequence). The CDR3, as DNA: TGTGCCAGTAGAACAAACAGGGGGCCGAACACCGGGGAGCTGTTTTTT. This codes for CASRTNRGPNTGELFF.

The rearrangement links TRBV11-2 to TRBJ2-6, with no clear D. This CDR3 spans 15 amino acids. V lost 5 bases to trimming and J lost 0 bases, with 8 bases between them. In germline, CDR1 is SGHAT, CDR2 FQNNGV. In nucleotides, the CDR3 is TGTGCCAGCAGCGCCGACATCTCTGGGGCCAACGTCCTGACTTTC. Its protein product is CASSADISGANVLTF.